These T cell receptor beta chains were read from a single sample in a study of beta chain features in type 1 diabetes. Measured with immunoSEQ multiplex PCR; TCRdb has only the in-frame clones, and not every one. The table lists 400,000 to 550,000 clones, approximately 10% of them singletons. The specimen sequenced was naive CD4+ T cells from blood. All receptors come from a young woman in good health. Each CDR3 is given with its conserved first and last residue. The D gene is left open where the match is weak. Only some rows state a clone size, as once, few, many or a class for expanded clones.

size,D,V,J,CDR3,DNA
few,TRBD1,TRBV27,TRBJ2-6,CASSSRGRGANVLTF,TGTGCCAGCAGTTCCAGGGGGCGTGGGGCCAACGTCCTGACTTTC
few,-,TRBV9,TRBJ1-5,CASITRNQPQHF,TGTGCCAGCATAACAAGGAATCAGCCCCAGCATTTT
-,-,TRBV7-7,TRBJ1-1,CASSSGMNTEAFF,TGTGCTAGCAGTAGTGGGATGAACACTGAAGCTTTCTTT
few,TRBD2,TRBV7-2,TRBJ2-3,CASSLGGAVDTQYF,TGTGCCAGCAGCCTCGGGGGGGCCGTAGATACGCAGTATTTT
-,-,TRBV5-4,TRBJ1-2,CASSLVPAYGYTF,TGTGCCAGCAGCTTGGTACCAGCCTATGGCTACACCTTC
-,-,TRBV28,TRBJ1-5,CASSFDRWLSNQPQHF,TGTGCCAGCAGTTTTGACCGCTGGCTTAGCAATCAGCCCCAGCATTTT
once,-,TRBV5-1,TRBJ2-1,CASSPGTQAYNEQFF,TGCGCCAGCAGCCCTGGGACGCAAGCCTACAATGAGCAGTTCTTC
few,TRBD2,TRBV7-6,TRBJ2-1,CASSLGLADHYNEQFF,TGTGCCAGCAGCTTAGGCCTAGCGGACCACTACAATGAGCAGTTCTTC
-,-,TRBV9,TRBJ1-2,CASSVAPGIGNYGYTF,TGTGCCAGCAGCGTAGCTCCGGGCATAGGAAACTATGGCTACACCTTC
-,TRBD2,TRBV2,TRBJ2-3,CASSEYFGTSGPSDTQYF,TGTGCCAGCAGTGAATATTTTGGGACTAGCGGTCCAAGCGATACGCAGTATTTT
-,-,TRBV4-1,TRBJ2-1,CASDPFWNIHEQFF,TGCGCCAGCGACCCTTTTTGGAACATTCATGAGCAGTTCTTC
-,TRBD1,TRBV23-1,TRBJ1-1,CASSRPKNRGEAFF,TGCGCCAGCAGTCGACCCAAGAACAGGGGGGAAGCTTTCTTT
-,-,TRBV9,TRBJ2-1,CASSVAGYNEQFF,TGTGCCAGCAGCGTAGCCGGCTACAATGAGCAGTTCTTC
few,-,TRBV29-1,TRBJ2-7,CSVVGQTTYEQYF,TGCAGCGTTGTAGGCCAGACGACCTACGAGCAGTACTTC